These T cell receptor beta chains were read from a single sample in a study of identical twins. TCRdb re-called the 5' RACE reads through MiXCR, storing one row per CDR3 protein. The sample includes hundreds of thousands of distinct CDR3 sequences, 12% seen only once; the top ten take just over 7%. These sequences were also reported in another study, on yellow fever vaccine responses in identical twins.

Material: CD8+ T cells sorted from blood. These receptors originate from a woman younger than 35 in good health. The CDR3 runs from the conserved cysteine through the conserved F or W. The D gene is left open where the match is weak.

v_call d_call cdr3_aa
TRBV29-1 TRBD1 CSVVQGVTVYNEQFF
TRBV12-3/TRBV12-4 . CASRNRVGEDTGELFF
TRBV11-2 . CASSLTQVGELFF
TRBV28 TRBD2 CASSFEREAYETQYF
TRBV28 . CASSMTGAMNTEAFF
TRBV27 TRBD2 CASSSGLAEYNEQFF
TRBV6-5 TRBD1 CASSYGTGGGSGNTIYF
TRBV3-1 . CASSQEVYEQYF
TRBV15 TRBD2 CATSRDYGGRLSYEQYF
TRBV12-3/TRBV12-4 . CASNSDQAGSSYNEQFF
TRBV4-1 . CASGARQGSGNTIYF
TRBV3-1 TRBD1 CASSPGTGVQPQHF